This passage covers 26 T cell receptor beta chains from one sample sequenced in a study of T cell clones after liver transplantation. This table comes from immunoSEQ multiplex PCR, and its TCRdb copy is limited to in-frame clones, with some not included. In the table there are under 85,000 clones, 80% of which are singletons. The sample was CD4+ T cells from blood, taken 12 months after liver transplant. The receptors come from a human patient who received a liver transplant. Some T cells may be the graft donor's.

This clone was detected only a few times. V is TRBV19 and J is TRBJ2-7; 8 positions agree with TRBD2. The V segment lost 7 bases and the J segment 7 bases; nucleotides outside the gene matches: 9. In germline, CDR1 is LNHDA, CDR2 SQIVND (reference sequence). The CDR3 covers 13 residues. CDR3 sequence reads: CASKGAGAGEQYF. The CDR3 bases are TGTGCCAGTAAGGGAGCGGGAGCAGGGGAGCAGTACTTC.

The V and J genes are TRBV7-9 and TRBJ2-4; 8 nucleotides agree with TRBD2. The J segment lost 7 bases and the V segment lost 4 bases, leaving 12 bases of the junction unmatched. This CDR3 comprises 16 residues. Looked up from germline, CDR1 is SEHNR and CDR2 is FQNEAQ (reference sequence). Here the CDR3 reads CASSSLPGREGNIQYF. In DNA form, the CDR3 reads TGTGCCAGCAGCTCTCTCCCAGGACGGGAGGGGAACATTCAGTACTTC.

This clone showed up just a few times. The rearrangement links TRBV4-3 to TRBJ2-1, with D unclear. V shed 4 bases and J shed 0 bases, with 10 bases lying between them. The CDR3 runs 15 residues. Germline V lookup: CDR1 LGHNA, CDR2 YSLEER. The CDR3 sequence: CASSRGIGSYNEQFF. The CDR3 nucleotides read TGCGCCAGCAGCCGCGGAATAGGCTCCTACAATGAGCAGTTCTTC.

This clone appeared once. The CDR3 DNA is TGTGCCAGCAGCCTCCCGAAGGCAGCCAGCTCTGGGGAGCTGTTTTTT. This sequence encodes CASSLPKAASSGELFF. This chain uses TRBV21-1 with TRBJ2-2. TRBV21-1 is marked as a pseudogene. The CDR3 is 16 residues long.

This CDR3 reads CASSPGLAGVQNEQFF. The CDR3 DNA sequence: TGTGCCAGCTCACCAGGACTAGCGGGAGTGCAGAATGAGCAGTTCTTC. This chain uses TRBV18 with TRBJ2-1; 13 bases match TRBD2. After removal of 2 bases from V and 7 bases from J, the junction contained 5 bases not matched to a gene. The CDR3 is made up of 16 amino acids. The germline gives CDR1 KGHSH, CDR2 LQKENI.

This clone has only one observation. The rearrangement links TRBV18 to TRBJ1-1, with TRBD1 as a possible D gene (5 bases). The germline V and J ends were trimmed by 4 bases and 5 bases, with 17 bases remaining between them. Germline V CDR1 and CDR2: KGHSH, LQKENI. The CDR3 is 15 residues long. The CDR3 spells CASSLNPGRLTEAFF. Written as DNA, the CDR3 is TGTGCCAGCTCACTAAATCCAGGGAGATTAACTGAAGCTTTCTTT.

The CDR3 sequence is CASSGARFYEQYF. For the CDR3, the DNA is TGTGCCAGCAGTGGGGCGCGCTTCTACGAGCAGTACTTC. V usage is TRBV28 and J usage is TRBJ2-7; weak D call: TRBD1 (5 bases). This CDR3 has 13 amino acids. V dropped 5 bases and J dropped 3 bases, with 11 bases sitting between them. Germline V gene data show CDR1 as MDHEN and CDR2 as SYDVKM.

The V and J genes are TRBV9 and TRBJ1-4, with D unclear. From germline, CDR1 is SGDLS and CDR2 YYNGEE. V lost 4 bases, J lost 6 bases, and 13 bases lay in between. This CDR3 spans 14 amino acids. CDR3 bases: TGTGCCAGCAGCACCGGGCGACCCGATGAAAAACTGTTTTTT. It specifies CASSTGRPDEKLFF.

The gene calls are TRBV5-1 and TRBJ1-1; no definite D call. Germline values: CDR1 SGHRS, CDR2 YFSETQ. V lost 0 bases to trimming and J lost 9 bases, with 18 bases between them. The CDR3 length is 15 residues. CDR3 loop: CASSLEAGLGSKAFF. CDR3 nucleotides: TGCGCCAGCAGCTTGGAGGCAGGCCTAGGGTCTAAAGCTTTCTTT.

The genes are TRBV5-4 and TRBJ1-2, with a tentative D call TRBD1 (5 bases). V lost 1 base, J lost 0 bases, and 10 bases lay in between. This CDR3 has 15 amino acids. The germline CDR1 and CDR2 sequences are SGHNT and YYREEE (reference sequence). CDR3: CASSLRGTANYGYTF. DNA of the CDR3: TGTGCCAGCAGCTTGCGGGGCACCGCTAACTATGGCTACACCTTC.

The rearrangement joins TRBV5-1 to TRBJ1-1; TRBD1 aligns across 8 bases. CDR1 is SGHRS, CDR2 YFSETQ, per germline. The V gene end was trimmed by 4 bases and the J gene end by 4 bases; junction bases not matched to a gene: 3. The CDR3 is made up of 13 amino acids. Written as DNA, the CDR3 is TGCGCCAGCAGCCAAACAGGGGGCACTGAAGCTTTCTTT. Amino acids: CASSQTGGTEAFF.

CDR3 sequence: CASSLNGVTNTEAFF. CDR3 bases: TGTGCCAGCAGCTTAAATGGGGTCACGAACACTGAAGCTTTCTTT. The V gene is TRBV7-2, the J gene TRBJ1-1; D uncertain. CDR1 is SGHTA and CDR2 is FQGNSA in the germline V gene. This CDR3 comprises 15 residues. V was trimmed by 2 bases and J by 1 base, leaving 11 bases between them.

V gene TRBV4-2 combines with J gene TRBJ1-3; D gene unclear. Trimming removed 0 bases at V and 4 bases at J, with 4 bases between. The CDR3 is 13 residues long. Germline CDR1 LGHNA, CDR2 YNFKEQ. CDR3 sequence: CASSQEPGNTIYF. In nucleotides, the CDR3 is TGTGCCAGCAGCCAAGAACCCGGAAACACCATATATTTT.

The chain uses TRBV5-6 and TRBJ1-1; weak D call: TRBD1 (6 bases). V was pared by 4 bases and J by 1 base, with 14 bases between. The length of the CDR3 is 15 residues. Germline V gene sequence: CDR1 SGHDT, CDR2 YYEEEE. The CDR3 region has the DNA TGTGCCAGCAGCGTCCTAGGGGGGGCGAACACTGAAGCTTTCTTT. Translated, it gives CASSVLGGANTEAFF.

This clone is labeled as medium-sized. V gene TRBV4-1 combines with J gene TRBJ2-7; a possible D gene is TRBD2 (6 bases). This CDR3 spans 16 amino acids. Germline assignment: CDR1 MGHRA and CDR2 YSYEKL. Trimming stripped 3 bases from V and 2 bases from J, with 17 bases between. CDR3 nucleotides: TGCGCCAGCAGCCAGCCCCTAGCGCCACGTCCCTACGAGCAGTACTTC. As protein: CASSQPLAPRPYEQYF.

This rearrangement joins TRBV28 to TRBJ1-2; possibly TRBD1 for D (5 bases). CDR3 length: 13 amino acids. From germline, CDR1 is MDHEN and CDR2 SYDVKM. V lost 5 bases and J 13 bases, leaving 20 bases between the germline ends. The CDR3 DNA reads TGTGCCAGCAGTCGACCAAACTTAAAGGGGCGCACCTTC. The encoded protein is CASSRPNLKGRTF.

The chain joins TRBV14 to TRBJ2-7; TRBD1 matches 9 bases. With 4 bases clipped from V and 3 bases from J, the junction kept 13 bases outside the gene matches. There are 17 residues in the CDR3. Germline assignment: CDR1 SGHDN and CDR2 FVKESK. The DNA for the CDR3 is TGTGCCAGCAGCCCCCCCGGACAGGGGAAGGGAAACTACGAGCAGTACTTC. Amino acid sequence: CASSPPGQGKGNYEQYF. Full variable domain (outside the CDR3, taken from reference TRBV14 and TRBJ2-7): EAGVTQFPSHSVIEKGQTVTLRCDPISGHDNLYWYRRVMGKEIKFLLHFVKESKQDESGMPNNRFLAERTGGTYSTLKVQPAELEDSGVYFCASSPPGQGKGNYEQYFGPGTRLTVT.

CDR3 protein: CASSLTGQGLFF. CDR3 nucleotides: TGTGCCAGCAGCTTAACGGGACAGGGGCTGTTTTTT. This chain links TRBV7-8 with TRBJ1-4; 10 bases fit TRBD1. The CDR3 has 12 residues. Per the germline V gene, CDR1 is SGHVS and CDR2 is FQNEAQ. V lost 2 bases, J lost 14 bases, and 2 bases stayed unmatched.

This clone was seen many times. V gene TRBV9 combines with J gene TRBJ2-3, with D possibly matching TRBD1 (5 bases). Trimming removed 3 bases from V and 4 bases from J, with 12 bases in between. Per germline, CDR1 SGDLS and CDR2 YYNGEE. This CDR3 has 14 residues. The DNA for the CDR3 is TGTGCCAGCAGCGCCAACCCGACAGCAGATACGCAGTATTTT. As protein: CASSANPTADTQYF.

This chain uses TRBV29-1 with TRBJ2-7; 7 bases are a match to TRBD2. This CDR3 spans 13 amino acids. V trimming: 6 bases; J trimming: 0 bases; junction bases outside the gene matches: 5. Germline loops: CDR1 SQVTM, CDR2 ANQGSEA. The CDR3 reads CSVCGGSSYEQYF. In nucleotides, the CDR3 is TGCAGCGTCTGCGGGGGAAGCTCCTACGAGCAGTACTTC.

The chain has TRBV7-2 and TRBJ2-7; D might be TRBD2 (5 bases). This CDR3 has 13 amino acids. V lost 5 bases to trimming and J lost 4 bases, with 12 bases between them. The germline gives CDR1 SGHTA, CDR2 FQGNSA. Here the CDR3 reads CASSPPSGYEQYF. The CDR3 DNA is TGTGCCAGCAGCCCTCCCTCGGGATACGAGCAGTACTTC.

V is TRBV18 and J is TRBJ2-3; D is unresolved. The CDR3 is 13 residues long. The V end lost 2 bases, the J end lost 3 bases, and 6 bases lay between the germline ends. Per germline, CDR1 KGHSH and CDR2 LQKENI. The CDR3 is CASSPSLTDTQYF. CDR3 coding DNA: TGTGCCAGCTCACCATCCCTGACAGATACGCAGTATTTT.

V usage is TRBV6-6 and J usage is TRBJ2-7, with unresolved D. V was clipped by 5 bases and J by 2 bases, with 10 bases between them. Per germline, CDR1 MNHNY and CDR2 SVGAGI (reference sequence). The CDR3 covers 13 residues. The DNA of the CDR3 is TGTGCCAGCAGTAGGGCCCGAACCTACGAGCAGTACTTC. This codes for CASSRARTYEQYF.

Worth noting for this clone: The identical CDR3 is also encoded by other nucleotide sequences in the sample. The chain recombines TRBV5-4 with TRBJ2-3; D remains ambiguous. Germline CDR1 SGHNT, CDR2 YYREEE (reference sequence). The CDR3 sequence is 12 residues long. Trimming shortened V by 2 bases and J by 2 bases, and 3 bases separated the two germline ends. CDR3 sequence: CASSLDTDTQYF. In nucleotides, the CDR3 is TGTGCCAGCAGCTTAGACACAGATACGCAGTATTTT.

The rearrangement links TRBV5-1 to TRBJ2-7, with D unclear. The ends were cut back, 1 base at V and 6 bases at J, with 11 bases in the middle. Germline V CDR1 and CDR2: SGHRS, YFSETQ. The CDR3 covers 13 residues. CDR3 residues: CASSLRSDSEQYF. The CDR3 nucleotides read TGCGCCAGCAGCTTGAGGTCCGACTCCGAGCAGTACTTC.

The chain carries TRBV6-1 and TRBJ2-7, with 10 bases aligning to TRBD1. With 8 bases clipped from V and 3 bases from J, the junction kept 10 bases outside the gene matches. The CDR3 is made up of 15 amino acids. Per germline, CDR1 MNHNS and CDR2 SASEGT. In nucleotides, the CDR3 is TGTGCCAGCCTCCTCCGGGACAGGGGAATCTACGAGCAGTACTTC. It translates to CASLLRDRGIYEQYF.